The T cell receptor (beta chain) under discussion was sequenced for a study of blood T cell repertoires in COVID-19. The overall study: The United States, Italy and Spain supplied acute and convalescent COVID-19 samples. Sources were T cells, B-cell-depleted T cells, or PBMCs; the material itself was cDNA or gDNA.

In the authors' workflow: It was from reference gene primer amplification that nucleated cell counts were estimated. Measured with immunoSEQ multiplex PCR; TCRdb has only the in-frame clones, and not every one. That table gives V, J and clone size, and the DNA gave D and trimming. Here the sample spans some 96,000 clones, roughly 84% being singletons. A note on this clone: The sample holds other DNA sequences that translate to the same CDR3.

Trimming shortened V by 3 bases and J by 6 bases, and 9 bases separated the two germline ends. The CDR3 is 13 amino acids. Per the germline V gene, CDR1 is GTSNPN and CDR2 is SVGIG (reference sequence). Sequenced sample: peripheral blood. This clonotype originated in a human donor in a cohort sampled during active COVID-19. The chain uses TRBV30 and TRBJ1-6; D is possibly TRBD1 (5 bases). The CDR3 region has the DNA TGTGCCTGGAGCCCGGGGGGTAATTCACCCCTCCACTTT. It translates to CAWSPGGNSPLHF.